This entry lists 14 T cell receptor beta chains sequenced from one sample in a study of PD-L1 blockade in urothelial cancer (dated by TCRdb to 2016 to 2017). The time point tag for this specimen amounts to: peripheral blood 6 weeks after treatment start. Receptors were amplified or captured by the immunoSEQ multiplex PCR assay. TCRdb retrieved this table from immuneACCESS and kept in-frame rearrangements only. Not all clones are present; in checked studies, unresolved V genes account for under half, and no reason is known for the remainder. The sample contains around 93,000 clones, over 65% of them found a single time. Around 7.7% of the sample belongs to the ten largest clones. The material was PBMCs, obtained around atezolizumab (anti-PD-L1) treatment. The origin of the receptors is a man between 65 and 85 years old with urothelial cancer.

This rearrangement joins TRBV7-6 to TRBJ1-2; 11 nucleotides agree with TRBD1. Looked up from germline, CDR1 is SGHVS and CDR2 is FNYEAQ. This CDR3 region has 14 residues. V was clipped by 8 bases and J by 3 bases; unmatched bases: 5. The DNA of the CDR3 is TGTGCCAGCGGACAGGGGGCGGAAGACTATGGCTACACCTTC. It specifies CASGQGAEDYGYTF.

The rearrangement uses TRBV2 and TRBJ1-1; D is uncertain. Trimming removed 6 bases from V and 1 base from J, with 9 bases in between. The CDR3 length is 13 residues. CDR1 and CDR2 (germline): SNHLY, FYNNEI. The CDR3 reads CASRAESNTEAFF. Here the CDR3 DNA reads TGTGCCAGCAGGGCTGAATCGAACACTGAAGCTTTCTTT.

V usage is TRBV5-4 and J usage is TRBJ2-1; TRBD2 aligns across 9 bases. CDR1 SGHNT and CDR2 YYREEE come from the germline V gene (reference sequence). The CDR3 runs to 14 residues. J was trimmed by 8 bases and V by 4 bases; bases with no gene match: 7. The CDR3 loop reads CASSRTSGPYEQFF. The CDR3 DNA follows: TGTGCCAGCAGCCGAACTAGCGGGCCATATGAGCAGTTCTTC.

This chain links TRBV6-5 with TRBJ2-2; 11 nucleotides agree with TRBD1. The germline gives CDR1 MNHEY, CDR2 SVGAGI. The CDR3 covers 14 residues. The ends lost 7 bases at V and 4 bases at J; junction bases unmatched: 2. CDR3 protein: CASTGTGGTGELFF. CDR3 nucleotides: TGTGCCAGCACCGGGACAGGGGGCACCGGGGAGCTGTTTTTT.

The rearrangement joins TRBV25-1 to TRBJ1-2; 7 bases agree with TRBD1. This CDR3 has 15 residues. Germline loops: CDR1 MGHDK, CDR2 SYGVNS. The trim removed 1 base at V and 4 bases at J, leaving 6 bases unmatched. This CDR3 reads CASSEWEGGSYGYTF. As DNA, the CDR3 is TGTGCCAGCAGTGAATGGGAAGGGGGCAGCTATGGCTACACCTTC.

The chain uses TRBV9 and TRBJ2-5; the D gene is possibly TRBD2 (6 bases). The length of the CDR3 is 14 residues. Trimming took off 4 bases at V and 3 bases at J, with 13 bases between the two ends. Germline V gene sequence: CDR1 SGDLS, CDR2 YYNGEE. In DNA, the CDR3 is TGTGCCAGCAGCTCTCTGGCGGGGAAAGAGACCCAGTACTTC. Protein sequence: CASSSLAGKETQYF.

The chain uses TRBV5-1 and TRBJ2-7, with D possibly being TRBD2 (7 bases). Germline CDR1 SGHRS, CDR2 YFSETQ. The V end was cut by 4 bases, the J end by 3 bases, with 20 bases between. CDR3 length: 16 amino acids. Here the CDR3 reads CASSDGGWGGGYEQYF. In nucleotides, the CDR3 is TGCGCCAGCAGCGATGGAGGATGGGGGGGCGGCTACGAGCAGTACTTC.

V is TRBV5-1 and J is TRBJ1-4; 8 nucleotides line up with TRBD1. V dropped 5 bases and J dropped 4; count of bases not matched to a gene: 10. Looked up from germline, CDR1 is SGHRS and CDR2 is YFSETQ. This CDR3 has 16 residues. CDR3 nucleotides: TGCGCCAGCAGTCCCGGACAGGGTGACATTAATGAAAAACTGTTTTTT. It yields the protein CASSPGQGDINEKLFF.

This chain links TRBV9 with TRBJ1-6; D is uncertain. The V end was cut by 0 bases, the J end by 7 bases, with 8 bases between. Germline V gene data show CDR1 as SGDLS and CDR2 as YYNGEE. The CDR3 consists of 14 residues. Here the CDR3 DNA reads TGTGCCAGCAGCGTAGGGCAGAGGAATTCACCCCTCCACTTT. This sequence encodes CASSVGQRNSPLHF.

The gene calls are TRBV7-9 and TRBJ1-2; maybe TRBD1 (5 bases). The CDR3 is 17 amino acids. Germline lookup yields CDR1 SEHNR and CDR2 FQNEAQ (reference sequence). Trimming took off 5 bases at V and 1 base at J, with 20 bases between the two ends. For the CDR3, the DNA is TGTGCCAGCAGCGTGGATAATGGACACATTATTAACTATGGCTACACCTTC. Protein sequence: CASSVDNGHIINYGYTF.

V gene TRBV5-1 combines with J gene TRBJ2-5; tentative D call: TRBD2 (5 bases). Between the trimmed V and J ends, which lost 0 bases and 5 bases, there was a span of 11 bases. The CDR3 length is 14 residues. CDR1 is SGHRS and CDR2 is YFSETQ in the germline V gene. CDR3 sequence reads: CASSLGTRRETQYF. The DNA of the CDR3 is TGCGCCAGCAGCTTGGGAACCCGGAGGGAGACCCAGTACTTC.

The rearrangement links TRBV11-2 to TRBJ2-7; the match to TRBD2 covers 8 bases. J was trimmed by 5 bases and V by 0 bases; bases with no gene match: 3. The CDR3 consists of 14 residues. CDR1 SGHAT and CDR2 FQNNGV come from the germline V gene. The CDR3 region is CASSLEREGDEQYF. CDR3 nucleotide sequence: TGTGCCAGCAGCTTAGAACGGGAGGGTGACGAGCAGTACTTC.

This clone has only one observation. V usage is TRBV5-1 and J usage is TRBJ1-3; unclear D gene. V was clipped by 0 bases and J by 1 base, with 11 bases between them. The CDR3 is made up of 16 amino acids. CDR1 and CDR2 from the germline V gene are SGHRS and YFSETQ. CDR3 residues: CASSLGDIPSGNTIYF. In DNA form, the CDR3 reads TGCGCCAGCAGCTTGGGAGACATACCTTCTGGAAACACCATATATTTT. The variable domain in full, with the rest retrieved from reference TRBV5-1 and TRBJ1-3, is KAGVTQTPRYLIKTRGQQVTLSCSPISGHRSVSWYQQTPGQGLQFLFEYFSETQRNKGNFPGRFSGRQFSNSRSEMNVSTLELGDSALYLCASSLGDIPSGNTIYFGEGSWLTVV.

The chain is built from TRBV5-1 and TRBJ2-1; 14 positions match TRBD2. Germline V gene data show CDR1 as SGHRS and CDR2 as YFSETQ. The CDR3 loop spans 17 amino acids. J was trimmed by 2 bases and V by 3 bases; bases with no gene match: 4. The CDR3 loop reads CASSSGLAGGPYNEQFF. CDR3 DNA: TGCGCCAGCAGCTCCGGACTAGCGGGAGGACCCTACAATGAGCAGTTCTTC.